The clone carrying this TCR beta chain has a count of ten or more. These data originate in a study of response to subunit inactivated influenza vaccine. V lost 6 bases to trimming and J lost 5 bases, with 12 bases between them. CDR1 and CDR2 from the germline V gene are MNHEY and SMNVEV (reference sequence). CDR3 length equals 13 residues. TCRdb re-called the RT-PCR reads with MiXCR, one entry per CDR3 protein. The repertoire includes around 490,000 distinct CDR3 sequences, around 8% of them detected once, and roughly 13% sits in the top ten. The chain employs TRBV27 and TRBJ2-3; no clear D gene. This sequence originates from a man aged 50 to 75 who received an inactivated influenza vaccine. The sequencing here drew on PBMCs from blood, taken less than 30 months after vaccination. CDR3 sequence reads: CASSPGLGDTQYF. The CDR3 DNA is TGTGCCAGCAGCCCCGGCCTTGGAGATACGCAGTATTTT.